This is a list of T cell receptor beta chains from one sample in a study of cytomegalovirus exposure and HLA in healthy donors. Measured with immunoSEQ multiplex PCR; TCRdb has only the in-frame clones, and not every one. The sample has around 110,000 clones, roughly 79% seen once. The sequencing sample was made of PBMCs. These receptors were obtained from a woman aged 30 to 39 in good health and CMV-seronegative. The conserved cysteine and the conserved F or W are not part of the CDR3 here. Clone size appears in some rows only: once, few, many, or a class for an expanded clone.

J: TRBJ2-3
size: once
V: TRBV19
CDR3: ASSMDGRAPDTQY

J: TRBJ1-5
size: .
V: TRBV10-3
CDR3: AISESTTNQPQH

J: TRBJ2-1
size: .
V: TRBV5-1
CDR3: ASSLGSGTAYNEQF

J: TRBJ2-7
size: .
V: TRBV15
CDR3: ATSRGWTGDLYEQY

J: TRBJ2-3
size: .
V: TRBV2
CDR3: ASSEQRSSTDTQY

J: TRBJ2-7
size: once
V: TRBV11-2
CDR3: ASGMAGAYEQY

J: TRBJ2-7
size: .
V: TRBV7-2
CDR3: ASSLEQGFYEQY

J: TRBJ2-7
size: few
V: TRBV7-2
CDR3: ASRGYAAGEQY

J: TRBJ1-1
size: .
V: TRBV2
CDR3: ASSEARVGTEAF

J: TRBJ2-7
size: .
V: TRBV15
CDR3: ATSRDFSGDHFYEQY

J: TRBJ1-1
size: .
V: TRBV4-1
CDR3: ASSQKTGIMNTEAF

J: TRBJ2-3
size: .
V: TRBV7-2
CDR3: ASSLGVGTSGLDTQY

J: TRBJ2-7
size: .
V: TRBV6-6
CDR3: ASSTAYEQY

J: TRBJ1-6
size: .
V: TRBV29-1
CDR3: SVKDRANSPLH

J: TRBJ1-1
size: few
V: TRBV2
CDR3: ASGERVAEAF

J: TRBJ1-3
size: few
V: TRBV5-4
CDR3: ASSPGGLSGNTIY

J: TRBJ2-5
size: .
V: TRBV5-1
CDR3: ASSLPSGVGETQY

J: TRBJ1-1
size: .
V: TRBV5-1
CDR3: ASRGESGTANTEAF

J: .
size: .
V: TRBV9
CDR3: ASNAREPPYEQY

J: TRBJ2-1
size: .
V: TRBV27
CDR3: ASSLAGSYNEQF

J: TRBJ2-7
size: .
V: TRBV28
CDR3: ATQSGTTYEQY

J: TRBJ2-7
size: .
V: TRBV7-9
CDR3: SSSLGSGEHSYEQY

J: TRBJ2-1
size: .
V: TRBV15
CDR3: ATSRDGGSNEQF

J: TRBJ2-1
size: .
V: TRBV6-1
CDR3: ASSLTSGRADEQF

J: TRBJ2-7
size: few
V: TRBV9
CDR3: ASSGGPGGARYEQY

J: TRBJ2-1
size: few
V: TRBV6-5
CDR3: ASSYNPGGTEQF

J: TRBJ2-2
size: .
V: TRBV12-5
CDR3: ASGLLRDRGPPGELF

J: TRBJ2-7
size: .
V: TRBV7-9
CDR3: ASSLYLGTSGGFYEQY

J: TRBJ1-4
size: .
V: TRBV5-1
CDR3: ASSLAATNEKLF

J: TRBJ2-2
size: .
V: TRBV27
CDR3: ASSLRGQVAGELF

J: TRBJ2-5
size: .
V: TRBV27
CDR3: ASSLSLGARPHRETQY

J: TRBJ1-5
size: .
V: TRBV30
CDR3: AWNVRQSGQPQH

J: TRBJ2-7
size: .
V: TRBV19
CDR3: ASSIVGGKTYEQY

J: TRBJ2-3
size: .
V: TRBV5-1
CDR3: ASSRGDSTDTQY

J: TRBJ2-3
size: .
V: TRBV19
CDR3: ASSIDSGSSTDTQY

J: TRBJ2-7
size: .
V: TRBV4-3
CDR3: ASSQDHLAGTGQY

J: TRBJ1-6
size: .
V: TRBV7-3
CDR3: ASSQGRVNSPLH

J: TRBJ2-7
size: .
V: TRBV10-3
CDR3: AISEFPLGGAGAAYEQY

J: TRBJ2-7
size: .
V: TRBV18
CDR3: ASSPRQGSSYEQY

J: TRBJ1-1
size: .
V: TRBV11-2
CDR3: ASSLPDRGDNTEAF

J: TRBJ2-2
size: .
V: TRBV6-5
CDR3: ASSYLAGETGELF

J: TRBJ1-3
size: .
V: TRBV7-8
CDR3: ASGAGGDGNTIY

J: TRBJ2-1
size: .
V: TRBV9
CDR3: ASSLHDRANSYNEQF

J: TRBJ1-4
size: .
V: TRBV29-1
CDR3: SAFNNEKLF

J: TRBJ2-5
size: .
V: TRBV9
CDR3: ASSPRLAGVQETQY

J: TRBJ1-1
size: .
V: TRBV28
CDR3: ASSFLVVGRNTEAF

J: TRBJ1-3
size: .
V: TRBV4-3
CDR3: ASSQDRRTSGNTIY

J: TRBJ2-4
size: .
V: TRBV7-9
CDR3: ASSFFSGVAKNIQY